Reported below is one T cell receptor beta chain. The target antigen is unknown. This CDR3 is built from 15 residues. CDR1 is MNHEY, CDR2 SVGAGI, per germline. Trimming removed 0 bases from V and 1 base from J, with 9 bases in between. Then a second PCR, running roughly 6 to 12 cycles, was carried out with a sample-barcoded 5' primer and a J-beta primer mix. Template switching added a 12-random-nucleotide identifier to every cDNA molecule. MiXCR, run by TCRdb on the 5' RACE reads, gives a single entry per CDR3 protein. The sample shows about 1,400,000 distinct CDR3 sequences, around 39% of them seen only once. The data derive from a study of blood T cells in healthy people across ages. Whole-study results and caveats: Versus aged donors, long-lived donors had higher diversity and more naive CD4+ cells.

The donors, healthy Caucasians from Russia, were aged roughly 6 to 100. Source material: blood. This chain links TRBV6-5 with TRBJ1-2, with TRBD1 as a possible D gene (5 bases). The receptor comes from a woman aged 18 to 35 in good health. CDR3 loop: CASSYSGQSNYGYTF. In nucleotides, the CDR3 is TGTGCCAGCAGTTACTCGGGGCAGAGTAACTATGGCTACACCTTC.